Below are 20 T cell receptor beta chains sequenced from a single sample in a study of blood T cell repertoires in COVID-19. Method: immunoSEQ multiplex PCR; TCRdb's copy keeps in-frame clones and lacks some. The table includes roughly 500,000 clones, approximately 85% detected once. The sequenced sample was peripheral blood. All receptors come from a human donor in a cohort sampled during active COVID-19.

A word on this clone: Other nucleotide sequences in the sample specify the same CDR3. The rearrangement joins TRBV30 to TRBJ1-1; D not certain. The germline gives CDR1 GTSNPN, CDR2 SVGIG (reference sequence). V gave up 0 bases and J gave up 0 bases, with 5 bases separating them. The CDR3 has 13 residues. The CDR3 here is CAWSVSLNTEAFF. CDR3 in DNA: TGTGCCTGGAGTGTCTCGTTGAACACTGAAGCTTTCTTT.

V usage is TRBV2 and J usage is TRBJ1-5, with a tentative D call TRBD1 (6 bases). This CDR3 region has 13 residues. Germline CDR1 is SNHLY and CDR2 is FYNNEI. The V and J ends lost 9 bases and 1 base respectively, with 10 bases between them. The CDR3 is CASHRESNQPQHF. CDR3 coding DNA: TGTGCCAGTCACAGGGAGAGCAATCAGCCCCAGCATTTT.

This clone was detected once. As DNA, the CDR3 is TGTGCCAGCAGCTTGATGACAGGCTCTGGAAACACCATATATTTT. As protein: CASSLMTGSGNTIYF. V gene TRBV5-5 combines with J gene TRBJ1-3, with D possibly TRBD1 on 6 matching bases. The germline gives CDR1 SGHKS, CDR2 YYEKEE (reference sequence). There are 15 residues in the CDR3. V lost 1 base to trimming and J lost 0 bases, with 8 bases between them.

This sequence joins TRBV15 and TRBJ2-5; D is unresolved. This CDR3 has 11 amino acids. Per germline, CDR1 LNHNV and CDR2 YYDKDF (reference sequence). V shed 5 bases and J shed 3 bases, with 4 bases lying between them. CDR3 sequence: CATSLKETQYF. Written as DNA, the CDR3 is TGTGCCACCAGCTTAAAAGAGACCCAGTACTTC.

This clone was recorded a few times. The gene calls are TRBV6-5 and TRBJ1-2, with 7 bases lining up with TRBD1. The J segment lost 4 bases and the V segment lost 2 bases, leaving 7 bases of the junction unmatched. Germline CDR1 and CDR2: MNHEY and SVGAGI. This CDR3 is 15 amino acids long. The CDR3 region has the DNA TGTGCCAGCAGTTACCTTACAGGGGTTGGCTATGGCTACACCTTC. As protein: CASSYLTGVGYGYTF.

The chain combines TRBV2 with TRBJ2-4; a possible D gene is TRBD1 (5 bases). Trimming removed 7 bases from V and 2 bases from J, with 9 bases in between. CDR1 is SNHLY, CDR2 FYNNEI, per germline. The length of the CDR3 is 13 residues. The chain's CDR3 is CASTGNTKNIQYF. The CDR3 DNA reads as TGTGCCAGCACAGGGAATACCAAAAACATTCAGTACTTC. Variable domain in full (rest from reference TRBV2 and TRBJ2-4): EPEVTQTPSHQVTQMGQEVILRCVPISNHLYFYWYRQILGQKVEFLVSFYNNEISEKSEIFDDQFSVERPDGSNFTLKIRSTKLEDSAMYFCASTGNTKNIQYFGAGTRLSVL.

The chain is built from TRBV6-5 and TRBJ1-1; tentative D call: TRBD1 (5 bases). Germline V CDR1 and CDR2: MNHEY, SVGAGI. The CDR3 sequence is 14 residues long. V shed 2 bases and J shed 6 bases, with 13 bases lying between them. DNA for the CDR3: TGTGCCAGCAGTTACGTATCGGGGGTCGCTGAAGCTTTCTTT. Its translation is CASSYVSGVAEAFF.

V and J are TRBV7-3 and TRBJ2-4, with 7 bases matching TRBD2. The CDR3 spans 13 residues. Germline V CDR1 and CDR2: SGHTA, FQGTGA. V lost 5 bases and J lost 5; bases outside the gene matches: 3. The CDR3 loop is CASSPGGQNIQYF. DNA for the CDR3: TGTGCCAGCAGCCCGGGGGGTCAAAACATTCAGTACTTC.

CDR3 loop: CASSFKDTQYF. The CDR3 DNA reads as TGTGCCAGCAGTTTTAAAGATACGCAGTATTTT. The V and J genes are TRBV28 and TRBJ2-3; D unresolved. CDR3 size: 11 residues. The V gene lost 3 bases and the J gene lost 5 bases, with 3 bases spanning the gap. Looked up from germline, CDR1 is MDHEN and CDR2 is SYDVKM.

V gene TRBV15 combines with J gene TRBJ2-3, with TRBD1 identical over 7 bases. Losses at the gene ends were 1 base for V and 5 bases for J; bases not matched to a gene: 12. The CDR3 spans 17 residues. Germline V gene sequence: CDR1 LNHNV, CDR2 YYDKDF (reference sequence). The CDR3 DNA reads as TGTGCCACCAGCAGAGTTATCGGTCAGGGGGATGGAGATACGCAGTATTTT. This encodes CATSRVIGQGDGDTQYF.

The V call is TRBV5-1, the J call TRBJ2-7; a possible D gene is TRBD2 (5 bases). CDR3 length: 15 residues. V gave up 4 bases and J gave up 2 bases, with 16 bases separating them. CDR1 is SGHRS, CDR2 YFSETQ, per germline. The CDR3 reads CASSPDGGGPYEQYF. Here the CDR3 DNA reads TGCGCCAGCAGCCCAGACGGAGGAGGACCCTACGAGCAGTACTTC. The entire variable domain, with the rest obtained from reference TRBV5-1 and TRBJ2-7, is as follows: KAGVTQTPRYLIKTRGQQVTLSCSPISGHRSVSWYQQTPGQGLQFLFEYFSETQRNKGNFPGRFSGRQFSNSRSEMNVSTLELGDSALYLCASSPDGGGPYEQYFGPGTRLTVT.

This chain's CDR3 is CASTQWTGELFF. Written as DNA, the CDR3 is TGTGCCAGTACCCAGTGGACCGGGGAGCTGTTTTTT. This chain links TRBV19 with TRBJ2-2; the D is unclear. V gave up 7 bases and J gave up 5 bases, with 8 bases separating them. Germline V gives CDR1 LNHDA, CDR2 SQIVND (reference sequence). There are 12 residues in the CDR3. The full variable domain, completed using reference TRBV19 and TRBJ2-2, is DGGITQSPKYLFRKEGQNVTLSCEQNLNHDAMYWYRQDPGQGLRLIYYSQIVNDFQKGDIAEGYSVSREKKESFPLTVTSAQKNPTAFYLCASTQWTGELFFGEGSRLTVL.

The V call is TRBV7-2, the J call TRBJ2-7, with TRBD2 matching over 12 bases. After removal of 2 bases from V and 2 bases from J, the junction contained 4 bases not matched to a gene. Germline-derived CDR1 and CDR2 are SGHTA and FQGNSA. This CDR3 spans 16 amino acids. The CDR3 coding sequence is TGTGCCAGCAGCTTACCGCTAGCGGGAGGGCCCTACGAGCAGTACTTC. It codes for CASSLPLAGGPYEQYF.

The V call is TRBV5-1, the J call TRBJ2-7; D is ambiguous. The V gene lost 0 bases and the J gene lost 3 bases, with 16 bases spanning the gap. CDR3 size: 16 residues. The germline CDR1 and CDR2 sequences are SGHRS and YFSETQ. CDR3 protein: CASSLDSPRLGYEQYF. Here the CDR3 DNA reads TGCGCCAGCAGCTTGGATTCCCCCAGGCTGGGCTACGAGCAGTACTTC.

V usage is TRBV4-2 and J usage is TRBJ1-5; TRBD1 might be the D (5 bases). V dropped 1 base and J dropped 6 bases, with 10 bases sitting between them. This CDR3 region has 14 residues. Germline CDR1 and CDR2: LGHNA and YNFKEQ. CDR3 region: CASSQAVRGQPQHF. The CDR3, as DNA: TGTGCCAGCAGCCAAGCCGTTAGGGGTCAGCCCCAGCATTTT.

V usage is TRBV3-1 (or the pseudogene TRBV3-2) and J usage is TRBJ1-1; no definite D call. There are 16 residues in the CDR3. Per germline, CDR1 LGHDT and CDR2 YNNKEL (reference sequence). The V end was cut by 0 bases, the J end by 1 base, with 12 bases between. The CDR3 here is CASSQEIRRRNTEAFF. In DNA, the CDR3 is TGTGCCAGCAGCCAAGAGATCAGACGGAGGAACACTGAAGCTTTCTTT.

This chain joins TRBV11-2 and TRBJ1-1, with TRBD1 identical over 8 bases. Trimming at V came to 0 bases and at J to 5 bases, leaving 11 bases not matched to a gene. The CDR3 is 17 residues long. Germline values: CDR1 SGHAT, CDR2 FQNNGV. In nucleotides, the CDR3 is TGTGCCAGCAGCTTAGACTACTTTCGGACAGGGAGGACTGAAGCTTTCTTT. As protein: CASSLDYFRTGRTEAFF.

This sequence joins TRBV29-1 and TRBJ1-2; D uncertain. Deletions cut 0 bases from V and 1 base from J, with 3 bases between. The CDR3 loop spans 12 amino acids. CDR1 is SQVTM and CDR2 is ANQGSEA in the germline V gene. The CDR3 sequence is CSVEDLNYGYTF. The CDR3, as DNA: TGCAGCGTTGAAGATCTTAACTATGGCTACACCTTC.

The V and J genes are TRBV4-1 and TRBJ2-1, with D possibly being TRBD2 (5 bases). Trimming stripped 1 base from V and 4 bases from J, with 14 bases between. CDR1 is MGHRA and CDR2 is YSYEKL in the germline V gene. This CDR3 has 16 amino acids. The CDR3 loop reads CASSQVWEKSYNEQFF. The CDR3 nucleotides are TGCGCCAGCAGCCAAGTTTGGGAGAAATCATACAATGAGCAGTTCTTC.

The chain recombines TRBV5-1 with TRBJ2-7, with 8 bases matching TRBD2. Germline values: CDR1 SGHRS, CDR2 YFSETQ. The trim removed 4 bases at V and 0 bases at J, leaving 6 bases unmatched. CDR3 size: 15 residues. CDR3 sequence reads: CASSSKRESSYEQYF. Here the CDR3 DNA reads TGCGCCAGCAGCAGTAAGCGGGAGTCCTCCTACGAGCAGTACTTC.